A single sample is the source of the 21 T cell receptor beta chains below, sequenced in a study of technical replicates of blood from a few donors. Libraries were prepared by immunoSEQ multiplex PCR; TCRdb keeps only in-frame clonotypes and omits some of them. The sample carries 75,000 to 90,000 clones, about 92% recorded once. Sequencing was performed on T cells isolated from PBMCs. The receptors come from a human donor in good health.

This rearrangement joins TRBV19 to TRBJ1-2; D may be TRBD1 (5 bases). The CDR3 is 13 amino acids. The germline gives CDR1 LNHDA, CDR2 SQIVND (reference sequence). V lost 3 bases and J lost 5, with 10 bases in between. CDR3 amino acids: CASSIDSSYGYTF. The CDR3 DNA follows: TGTGCCAGTAGTATCGACAGTTCATATGGCTACACCTTC. The complete variable domain, with remaining parts taken from reference TRBV19 and TRBJ1-2, reads DGGITQSPKYLFRKEGQNVTLSCEQNLNHDAMYWYRQDPGQGLRLIYYSQIVNDFQKGDIAEGYSVSREKKESFPLTVTSAQKNPTAFYLCASSIDSSYGYTFGSGTRLTVV.

The rearrangement uses TRBV5-1 and TRBJ2-7; D perhaps matches TRBD2 (6 bases). With 2 bases removed from V and 3 bases from J, the gap between germline ends came to 12 bases. The CDR3 consists of 14 residues. Germline V CDR1 and CDR2: SGHRS, YFSETQ. CDR3 sequence: CASSFGGDHYEQYF. The CDR3 coding sequence is TGCGCCAGCAGCTTCGGGGGAGACCACTACGAGCAGTACTTC.

The rearrangement joins TRBV10-3 to TRBJ2-2; D is possibly TRBD1 (6 bases). The CDR3 extends over 22 amino acids. Looked up from germline, CDR1 is ENHRY and CDR2 is SYGVKD. Trimming pared 3 bases from V and 0 bases from J, leaving 29 bases between. The CDR3 DNA is TGTGCCATCAGTGAACAGGCAAGGGGGTATCCGCTTGAGATATCGAACACCGGGGAGCTGTTTTTT. Amino acid sequence: CAISEQARGYPLEISNTGELFF.

The gene calls are TRBV7-9 and TRBJ2-7; D is possibly TRBD2 (5 bases). Germline V gene data show CDR1 as SEHNR and CDR2 as FQNEAQ (reference sequence). Trimming pared 4 bases from V and 3 bases from J, leaving 13 bases between. The CDR3 is made up of 14 amino acids. This CDR3 reads CASSSVGALYEQYF. DNA for the CDR3: TGTGCCAGCAGCTCGGTGGGAGCCCTCTACGAGCAGTACTTC.

The chain combines TRBV27 with TRBJ2-5; D call uncertain. Trimming removed 4 bases at V and 4 bases at J, with 4 bases between. The CDR3 spans 11 residues. Germline-derived CDR1 and CDR2 are MNHEY and SMNVEV (reference sequence). The CDR3 DNA reads TGTGCCAGCAGTTACGGAGAGACCCAGTACTTC. Translating gives CASSYGETQYF.

This chain uses TRBV9 with TRBJ2-1; 10 bases align to TRBD2. The V and J ends lost 2 bases and 7 bases, in that order; junction bases with no gene match: 6. The CDR3 contains 15 residues. CDR1 SGDLS and CDR2 YYNGEE come from the germline V gene. The CDR3 DNA follows: TGTGCCAGCAGCGTTGGAGCGGGAGGGCCGAATGAGCAGTTCTTC. Amino acids: CASSVGAGGPNEQFF. Full variable domain (rest looked up from reference TRBV9 and TRBJ2-1): DSGVTQTPKHLITATGQRVTLRCSPRSGDLSVYWYQQSLDQGLQFLIQYYNGEERAKGNILERFSAQQFPDLHSELNLSSLELGDSALYFCASSVGAGGPNEQFFGPGTRLTVL.

The chain is built from TRBV11-2 and TRBJ1-5, with D perhaps matching TRBD1 (5 bases). Per the germline V gene, CDR1 is SGHAT and CDR2 is FQNNGV. The CDR3 is 13 residues long. Trimming took 1 base from V and 12 from J, leaving 13 bases between them. In DNA form, the CDR3 reads TGTGCCAGCAGCTTAGTGGCAGGGCCACTCCAGCATTTT. Its protein product is CASSLVAGPLQHF.

The V and J genes are TRBV29-1 and TRBJ2-7; 9 bases are shared with TRBD1. Germline lookup yields CDR1 SQVTM and CDR2 ANQGSEA. This CDR3 is 16 amino acids long. The V gene end was trimmed by 5 bases and the J gene end by 1 base; junction bases not matched to a gene: 12. CDR3: CSVTRSLTGGSYEQYF. CDR3 coding DNA: TGCAGCGTTACCCGATCGCTGACAGGGGGGTCCTACGAGCAGTACTTC.

V is TRBV19 and J is TRBJ1-5; no definite D call. This CDR3 comprises 14 residues. Germline loops: CDR1 LNHDA, CDR2 SQIVND (reference sequence). Trimming shortened V by 1 base and J by 7 bases, and 11 bases separated the two germline ends. This CDR3 reads CASSIGRSGQPQHF. The CDR3 DNA sequence: TGTGCCAGTAGTATAGGTCGGTCCGGGCAGCCCCAGCATTTT.

The rearrangement links TRBV6-6 to TRBJ2-3; 8 bases match TRBD1. After removal of 6 bases from V and 6 bases from J, the junction contained 8 bases not matched to a gene. The CDR3 sequence is 14 residues long. Germline CDR1 MNHNY, CDR2 SVGAGI (reference sequence). The CDR3 nucleotides are TGTGCCAGCAGCCTCGGGGCAGGGGGCGATACGCAGTATTTT. Its protein is CASSLGAGGDTQYF.

J is TRBJ2-7 and V is TRBV5-1, with D uncertain. Trimming removed 0 bases at V and 0 bases at J, with 7 bases between. This CDR3 comprises 14 residues. Germline values: CDR1 SGHRS, CDR2 YFSETQ. The CDR3 DNA reads TGCGCCAGCAGCTTGGCAGGATACTCCTACGAGCAGTACTTC. Translating gives CASSLAGYSYEQYF. The variable domain in full, completed from reference TRBV5-1 and TRBJ2-7, reads KAGVTQTPRYLIKTRGQQVTLSCSPISGHRSVSWYQQTPGQGLQFLFEYFSETQRNKGNFPGRFSGRQFSNSRSEMNVSTLELGDSALYLCASSLAGYSYEQYFGPGTRLTVT.

This chain connects TRBV9 to TRBJ2-1; 9 positions match TRBD2. The junction had 9 bases not matched to a gene; V was cut back by 5 bases and J by 6 bases. The CDR3 has 15 amino acids. Germline assignment: CDR1 SGDLS and CDR2 YYNGEE. CDR3 sequence reads: CASSLTGTSSNEQFF. Here the CDR3 DNA reads TGTGCCAGCAGTTTAACCGGGACTAGCAGCAATGAGCAGTTCTTC.

The chain recombines TRBV19 with TRBJ2-3; TRBD1 matches at 9 bases. The CDR3 length is 15 residues. Germline loops: CDR1 LNHDA, CDR2 SQIVND (reference sequence). J was trimmed by 4 bases and V by 8 bases; bases with no gene match: 10. This CDR3 is CASSLGTGSSDTQYF. The CDR3 region has the DNA TGTGCCAGTTCCTTAGGGACAGGGTCGTCAGATACGCAGTATTTT. The full variable domain, completed using reference TRBV19 and TRBJ2-3, is DGGITQSPKYLFRKEGQNVTLSCEQNLNHDAMYWYRQDPGQGLRLIYYSQIVNDFQKGDIAEGYSVSREKKESFPLTVTSAQKNPTAFYLCASSLGTGSSDTQYFGPGTRLTVL.

The chain is built from TRBV5-6 and TRBJ1-2; D perhaps matches TRBD1 (6 bases). CDR3 length: 17 amino acids. From germline, CDR1 is SGHDT and CDR2 YYEEEE. Between the trimmed V and J ends, which lost 4 bases and 5 bases, there was a span of 24 bases. The CDR3 sequence: CASSPVPGQVADYGYTF. CDR3 coding DNA: TGTGCCAGCAGCCCGGTTCCGGGACAAGTCGCGGATTATGGCTACACCTTC.

This clone was detected only once. V and J are TRBV4-2 and TRBJ2-3; possibly TRBD2 for D (5 bases). Germline V gene lookup returns CDR1 LGHNA and CDR2 YNFKEQ. Trimming removed 1 base from V and 0 bases from J, with 14 bases in between. There are 17 residues in the CDR3. CDR3 bases: TGTGCCAGCAGCCAAGTACGGGGAGACCACAGCACAGATACGCAGTATTTT. Protein: CASSQVRGDHSTDTQYF.

The rearrangement links TRBV10-3 to TRBJ1-1; 10 nucleotides match TRBD1. The CDR3 sequence is 16 residues long. The ends lost 1 base at V and 7 bases at J; junction bases unmatched: 9. The germline gives CDR1 ENHRY, CDR2 SYGVKD. Written as DNA, the CDR3 is TGTGCCATCAGTGAGTTATCCGGGACAGGGGTAGGTGAAGCTTTCTTT. This sequence encodes CAISELSGTGVGEAFF.

V gene TRBV6-1 combines with J gene TRBJ1-1; D gene unclear. This CDR3 region has 13 residues. V lost 3 bases and J 4 bases, leaving 9 bases between the germline ends. The germline V gene encodes CDR1 MNHNS and CDR2 SASEGT. In nucleotides, the CDR3 is TGTGCCAGCAGTGATGGTCGAGTCACTGAAGCTTTCTTT. The encoded protein is CASSDGRVTEAFF.

The chain combines TRBV11-2 with TRBJ2-7, with 10 nucleotides matching TRBD2. The CDR3 runs to 14 residues. The ends lost 3 bases at V and 5 bases at J; junction bases unmatched: 4. Germline assignment: CDR1 SGHAT and CDR2 FQNNGV. CDR3 loop: CASSFLAGADEQYF. The DNA for the CDR3 is TGTGCCAGCAGCTTCCTAGCGGGAGCGGACGAGCAGTACTTC.

The J gene is TRBJ2-3, the V gene TRBV6-5; TRBD1 matches 7 bases. TRBJ1-5 explains the end of the DNA better; the J call may be wrong. The CDR3 sequence is 15 residues long. Germline assignment: CDR1 MNHEY and CDR2 SVGAGI. CDR3 nucleotides: TGTGCCAGCAGTTTAGCGGGAGGAGGGACAGATACGCAGCATTTT. Translated, it gives CASSLAGGGTDTQHF.

The CDR3 loop is CASTHWGGNEKLFF. For the CDR3, the DNA is TGTGCCAGCACCCACTGGGGGGGAAATGAAAAACTGTTTTTT. This chain links TRBV25-1 with TRBJ1-4; TRBD1 is a possible D gene (5 bases). The CDR3 extends over 14 amino acids. Germline V lookup: CDR1 MGHDK, CDR2 SYGVNS. Trimming cost V 7 bases and J 5 bases, with 14 bases left between them.

V gene TRBV7-3 combines with J gene TRBJ2-3, with D possibly being TRBD2 (7 bases). Germline V lookup: CDR1 SGHTA, CDR2 FQGTGA. This CDR3 has 15 amino acids. The ends were cut back, 5 bases at V and 5 bases at J, with 17 bases in the middle. CDR3 region: CASSPIGGRGDTQYF. Here the CDR3 DNA reads TGTGCCAGCAGCCCAATAGGGGGGAGGGGAGATACGCAGTATTTT.